This entry describes one T cell receptor (beta chain). Original analysis: Amplification of reference gene primers provided the estimated nucleated cell counts. Using immunoSEQ multiplex PCR, the repertoire was profiled, and TCRdb retains in-frame clones only, with some absent. V and J calls and clone size come straight from that table; D and trimming were deduced from the DNA. The table includes under 300,000 clones, around 84% detected once. The CDR3 covers 16 residues. V lost 0 bases and J 0 bases, leaving 12 bases between the germline ends. The germline gives CDR1 SGHRS, CDR2 YFSETQ. This record comes from a study of blood T cell repertoires in COVID-19. Patients in Seattle were enrolled during active infection, then followed longitudinally.

Sequenced sample: peripheral blood. This TCR derives from a human donor with COVID-19, enrolled during active disease. The donor label of this sample is uncertain. This rearrangement joins TRBV5-1 to TRBJ1-1; D is possibly TRBD1 (5 bases). CDR3 amino acids: CASSLAGFIMNTEAFF. The DNA for the CDR3 is TGCGCCAGCAGCTTGGCAGGGTTTATTATGAACACTGAAGCTTTCTTT. Full variable domain (missing parts from reference TRBV5-1 and TRBJ1-1): KAGVTQTPRYLIKTRGQQVTLSCSPISGHRSVSWYQQTPGQGLQFLFEYFSETQRNKGNFPGRFSGRQFSNSRSEMNVSTLELGDSALYLCASSLAGFIMNTEAFFGQGTRLTVV.